These 20 T cell receptor beta chains originate from one sample sequenced in a study of cytomegalovirus exposure and HLA in healthy donors. This PCR relied on a set of 60 Vbeta primers and 13 Jbeta primers. Assay used: immunoSEQ multiplex PCR; TCRdb lists only in-frame clones, some missing. The sample has some 110,000 clones; 55% to 70% are singletons. The sequenced sample consisted of PBMCs. The receptors shown here come from a woman in her thirties in good health and CMV-seronegative.

This chain uses TRBV7-8 with TRBJ2-3; no firm D call. CDR3 length equals 14 residues. CDR1 and CDR2 (germline): SGHVS, FQNEAQ. Trimming took 5 bases from V and 3 from J, leaving 12 bases between them. The DNA of the CDR3 is TGTGCCAGCAGCCCGCGTATAGTTACAGATACGCAGTATTTT. It codes for CASSPRIVTDTQYF.

The genes are TRBV6-5 and TRBJ1-2, with 7 bases lining up with TRBD1. Germline assignment: CDR1 MNHEY and CDR2 SVGAGI. The CDR3 contains 15 residues. Trimming took 0 bases from V and 5 from J; bases not matched to a gene: 6. CDR3 sequence reads: CASSYSGRGAYGYTF. The CDR3 nucleotides are TGTGCCAGCAGTTACTCGGGCAGGGGGGCGTATGGCTACACCTTC.

This clone was seen more than once but under ten times. The chain employs TRBV7-9 and TRBJ2-2; TRBD1 is a possible D gene (5 bases). Germline CDR1 and CDR2: SEHNR and FQNEAQ (reference sequence). V was trimmed by 6 bases and J by 1 base, leaving 9 bases between them. The CDR3 spans 14 residues. Here the CDR3 reads CASRLDRNTGELFF. As DNA, the CDR3 is TGTGCCAGCAGACTTGACAGGAACACCGGGGAGCTGTTTTTT.

The chain is built from TRBV2 and TRBJ2-5; 13 positions match TRBD2. The J call is in doubt because the DNA end fits TRBJ2-7 better. The length of the CDR3 is 15 residues. Germline V gene data show CDR1 as SNHLY and CDR2 as FYNNEI. CDR3: CASSARTSGRYEQYF. The CDR3, as DNA: TGTGCCAGCAGTGCCCGGACTAGCGGGAGATACGAGCAGTACTTC.

The rearrangement links TRBV28 to TRBJ2-3; 8 bases match TRBD2. This CDR3 is 18 amino acids long. V lost 5 bases, J lost 4 bases, and 17 bases stayed unmatched. CDR1 is MDHEN and CDR2 is SYDVKM in the germline V gene. In DNA form, the CDR3 reads TGTGCCAGCAGTCTCAACCCCATTAAGCGGGAGTCAGCAGATACGCAGTATTTT. It codes for CASSLNPIKRESADTQYF.

This clone was picked up a small number of times. The V call is TRBV6-1, the J call TRBJ1-3; no definite D call. Trimming removed 4 bases from V and 10 bases from J, with 8 bases in between. CDR1 is MNHNS and CDR2 is SASEGT in the germline V gene. The CDR3 has 11 residues. The CDR3 protein is CASSAQRTIYF. The CDR3 coding sequence is TGTGCCAGCAGTGCACAGCGGACCATATATTTT.

The chain joins TRBV10-3 to TRBJ2-1; 7 bases are a match to TRBD2. In germline, CDR1 is ENHRY, CDR2 SYGVKD. With 3 bases clipped from V and 10 bases from J, the junction kept 12 bases outside the gene matches. The CDR3 is 15 amino acids. CDR3 protein: CAISDSSSGKGEQFF. CDR3 DNA: TGTGCCATCAGTGATTCGTCTAGCGGTAAAGGGGAGCAGTTCTTC.

As regards this clone: Other DNA sequences in the same sample also yield this CDR3. V usage is TRBV7-9 and J usage is TRBJ1-1; 9 nucleotides match TRBD1. The germline V gene encodes CDR1 SEHNR and CDR2 FQNEAQ (reference sequence). Trimming at V came to 5 bases and at J to 0 bases, leaving 4 bases not matched to a gene. The CDR3 loop spans 15 amino acids. In DNA, the CDR3 is TGTGCCAGCAGCCCGGGACAGGGCATGAACACTGAAGCTTTCTTT. Translating gives CASSPGQGMNTEAFF.

The CDR3 DNA follows: TGTGCCAGCAGCCCAGGGCGGGGGGGCGAGCAGTACTTC. Translating gives CASSPGRGGEQYF. This chain joins TRBV11-2 and TRBJ2-7; 9 bases match TRBD2. V lost 5 bases to trimming and J lost 6 bases; unmatched junction nucleotides: 5. CDR1 and CDR2 from the germline V gene are SGHAT and FQNNGV. There are 13 residues in the CDR3.

This chain connects TRBV7-8 to TRBJ2-7, with 10 bases aligning to TRBD2. CDR1 SGHVS and CDR2 FQNEAQ come from the germline V gene. The CDR3 has 17 amino acids. V dropped 2 bases and J dropped 3; count of bases not matched to a gene: 10. CDR3 DNA sequence: TGTGCCAGCAGCTTAAGCCTAGCGGGAGACAATATCTACGAGCAGTACTTC. The encoded protein is CASSLSLAGDNIYEQYF.

On this clone itself: One junction end does not reproduce the germline sequence, and a read error may be involved. The V call is TRBV29-1, the J call TRBJ2-6, with 7 bases identical to TRBD1. The CDR3 contains 14 residues. CDR1 is SQVTM, CDR2 ANQGSEA, per germline. The CDR3 region is CSVEGGAGANVLTF. Written as DNA, the CDR3 is TGCAGCGTCGAAGGGGGCGCTGGGGCCAACGTCCTGACTTTC. The variable domain in full, with the rest retrieved from reference TRBV29-1 and TRBJ2-6, is SAVISQKPSRDICQRGTSLTIQCQVDSQVTMMFWYRQQPGQSLTLIATANQGSEATYESGFVIDKFPISRPNLTFSTLTVSNMSPEDSSIYLCSVEGGAGANVLTFGAGSRLTVL.

This clone was detected once. This chain links TRBV4-2 with TRBJ2-1; TRBD1 might be the D (6 bases). Germline V gene data show CDR1 as LGHNA and CDR2 as YNFKEQ. The CDR3 is 18 residues long. V lost 2 bases to trimming and J lost 7 bases, with 24 bases between them. The CDR3 DNA reads as TGTGCCAGCAGCCAAACCACAGGGTTGGGGTCAAAATATAATGAGCAGTTCTTC. Translated: CASSQTTGLGSKYNEQFF.

In nucleotides, the CDR3 is TGTGCCAGCAGCGTAGGGAACAGGGGCTACGAGCAGTACTTC. Translated, it gives CASSVGNRGYEQYF. The gene calls are TRBV9 and TRBJ2-7, with TRBD1 identical over 7 bases. CDR3 length equals 14 residues. The V segment lost 0 bases and the J segment 3 bases; nucleotides outside the gene matches: 3. CDR1 and CDR2 (germline): SGDLS, YYNGEE.

This clone was recorded once. The junction departs from germline at one end; a sequencing error may be responsible. V and J are TRBV11-2 and TRBJ2-7; D gene unclear. Germline V gene sequence: CDR1 SGHAT, CDR2 FQNNGV. The CDR3 is 12 residues long. This CDR3 reads CASSPRGFELTF. In DNA, the CDR3 is TGTGCCAGCAGCCCCCGTGGTTTCGAGTTAACCTTC. Full variable domain (missing parts from reference TRBV11-2 and TRBJ2-7): EAGVAQSPRYKIIEKRQSVAFWCNPISGHATLYWYQQILGQGPKLLIQFQNNGVVDDSQLPKDRFSAERLKGVDSTLKIQPAKLEDSAVYLCASSPRGFELTFGPGTRLTVT.

This chain connects TRBV29-1 to TRBJ1-4; D is perhaps TRBD1 (6 bases). This CDR3 has 11 residues. The V gene lost 5 bases and the J gene lost 12 bases, with 13 bases spanning the gap. CDR1 is SQVTM and CDR2 is ANQGSEA in the germline V gene. The CDR3 spells CSVRGQSELFF. Written as DNA, the CDR3 is TGCAGCGTTCGAGGACAGAGCGAACTGTTTTTT.

This clone was found a few times. The chain couples TRBV5-1 to TRBJ2-7; 8 nucleotides match TRBD1. The CDR3 contains 14 residues. Germline values: CDR1 SGHRS, CDR2 YFSETQ. The V gene end was trimmed by 4 bases and the J gene end by 3 bases; junction bases not matched to a gene: 6. Here the CDR3 DNA reads TGCGCCAGCAGCGCCGGACAGGGCAGCTACGAGCAGTACTTC. Protein product: CASSAGQGSYEQYF.

This chain connects TRBV5-1 to TRBJ2-5; TRBD1 matches at 8 bases. CDR1 and CDR2 (germline): SGHRS, YFSETQ. The CDR3 loop spans 14 amino acids. With V trimmed by 3 bases and J by 1 base, 2 bases remained unmatched. Written as DNA, the CDR3 is TGCGCCAGCAGCTCGGGGACAGGCCAAGAGACCCAGTACTTC. This encodes CASSSGTGQETQYF.

The chain is built from TRBV28 and TRBJ2-6; no reliable D call. From germline, CDR1 is MDHEN and CDR2 SYDVKM. The germline V and J ends were trimmed by 10 bases and 4 bases, with 14 bases remaining between them. This CDR3 is built from 14 residues. The CDR3 is CATAPPAGANVLTF. The CDR3 DNA reads as TGTGCCACCGCGCCCCCCGCGGGGGCCAACGTCCTGACTTTC.

The rearrangement joins TRBV5-1 to TRBJ2-5; maybe TRBD1 (6 bases). The CDR3 runs 14 residues. Germline-derived CDR1 and CDR2 are SGHRS and YFSETQ. The V end lost 0 bases, the J end lost 2 bases, and 8 bases lay between the germline ends. CDR3 sequence: CASSLATGQETQYF. The CDR3 DNA sequence: TGCGCCAGCAGCTTGGCCACAGGGCAAGAGACCCAGTACTTC.

The chain recombines TRBV2 with TRBJ2-1, with 7 bases identical to TRBD2. V lost 3 bases to trimming and J lost 5 bases; unmatched junction nucleotides: 7. Germline assignment: CDR1 SNHLY and CDR2 FYNNEI. The CDR3 is made up of 15 amino acids. CDR3 residues: CASSEQTSTHNEQFF. The CDR3 nucleotides read TGTGCCAGCAGTGAGCAGACTAGCACCCACAATGAGCAGTTCTTC.